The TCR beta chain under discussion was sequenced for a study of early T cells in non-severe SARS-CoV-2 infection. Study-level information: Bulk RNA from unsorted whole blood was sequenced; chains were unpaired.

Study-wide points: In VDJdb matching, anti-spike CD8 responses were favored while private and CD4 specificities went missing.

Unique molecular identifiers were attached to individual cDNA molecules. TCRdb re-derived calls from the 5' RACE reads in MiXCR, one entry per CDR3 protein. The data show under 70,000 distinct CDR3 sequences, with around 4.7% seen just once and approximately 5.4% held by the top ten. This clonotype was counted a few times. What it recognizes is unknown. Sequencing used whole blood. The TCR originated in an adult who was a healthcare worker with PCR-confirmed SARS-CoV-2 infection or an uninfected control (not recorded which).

In nucleotides, the CDR3 is TGTGCCAGCAGAGAGGTTGAATTTTCCGGGGAGCTGTTTTTT. Protein product: CASREVEFSGELFF. This chain uses TRBV28 with TRBJ2-2; D unresolved. CDR1 and CDR2 from the germline V gene are MDHEN and SYDVKM. Between the trimmed V and J ends, which lost 6 bases and 6 bases, there was a span of 14 bases. The CDR3 spans 14 residues.